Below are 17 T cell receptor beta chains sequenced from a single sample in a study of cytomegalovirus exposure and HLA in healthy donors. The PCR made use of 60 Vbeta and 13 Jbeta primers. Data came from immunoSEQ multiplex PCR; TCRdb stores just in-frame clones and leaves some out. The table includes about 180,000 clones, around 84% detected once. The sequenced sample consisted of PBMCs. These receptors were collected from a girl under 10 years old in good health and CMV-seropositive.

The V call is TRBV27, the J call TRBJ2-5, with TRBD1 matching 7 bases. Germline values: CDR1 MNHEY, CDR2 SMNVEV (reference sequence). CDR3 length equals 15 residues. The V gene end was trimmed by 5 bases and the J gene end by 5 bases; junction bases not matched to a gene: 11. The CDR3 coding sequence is TGTGCCAGCAGTCCTTCCCGGACAGGAGCCGAGACCCAGTACTTC. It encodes CASSPSRTGAETQYF.

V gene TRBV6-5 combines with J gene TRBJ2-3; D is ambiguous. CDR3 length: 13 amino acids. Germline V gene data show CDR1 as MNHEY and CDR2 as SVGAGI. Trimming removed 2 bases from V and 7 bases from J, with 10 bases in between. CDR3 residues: CASSYTRGNTQYF. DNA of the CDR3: TGTGCCAGCAGTTACACTCGCGGAAATACGCAGTATTTT.

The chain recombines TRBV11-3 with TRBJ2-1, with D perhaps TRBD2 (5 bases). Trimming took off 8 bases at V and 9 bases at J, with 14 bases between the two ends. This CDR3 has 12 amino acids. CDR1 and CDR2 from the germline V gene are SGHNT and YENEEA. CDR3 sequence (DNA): TGTGCCAGCGGAGGAGTCCGGAGTGAGCAGTTCTTC. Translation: CASGGVRSEQFF.

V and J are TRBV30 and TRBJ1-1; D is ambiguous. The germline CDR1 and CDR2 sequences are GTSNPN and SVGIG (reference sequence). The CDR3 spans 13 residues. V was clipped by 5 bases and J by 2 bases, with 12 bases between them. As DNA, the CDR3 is TGTGCCTGGGAGTCAGGTACTAACACTGAAGCTTTCTTT. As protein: CAWESGTNTEAFF.

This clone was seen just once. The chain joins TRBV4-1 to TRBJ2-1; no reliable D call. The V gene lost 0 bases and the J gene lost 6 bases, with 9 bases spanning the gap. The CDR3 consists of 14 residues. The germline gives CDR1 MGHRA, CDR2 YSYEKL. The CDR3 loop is CASSQEKLTNEQFF. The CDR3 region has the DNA TGCGCCAGCAGCCAAGAAAAGCTCACCAATGAGCAGTTCTTC.

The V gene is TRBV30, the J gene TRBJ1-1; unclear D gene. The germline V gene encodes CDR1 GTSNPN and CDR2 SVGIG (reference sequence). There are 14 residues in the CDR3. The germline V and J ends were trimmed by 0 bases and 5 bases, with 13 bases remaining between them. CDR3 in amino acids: CAWSVGITGTEAFF. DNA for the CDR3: TGTGCCTGGAGTGTGGGGATCACGGGGACTGAAGCTTTCTTT.

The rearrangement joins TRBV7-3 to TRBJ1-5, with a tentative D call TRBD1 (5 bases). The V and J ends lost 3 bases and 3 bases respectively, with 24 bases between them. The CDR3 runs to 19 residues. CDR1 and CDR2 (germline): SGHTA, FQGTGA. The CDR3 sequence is CASSFHGDFSRAPNQPQHF. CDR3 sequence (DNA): TGTGCCAGCAGCTTTCATGGGGATTTTAGCAGGGCACCCAATCAGCCCCAGCATTTT.

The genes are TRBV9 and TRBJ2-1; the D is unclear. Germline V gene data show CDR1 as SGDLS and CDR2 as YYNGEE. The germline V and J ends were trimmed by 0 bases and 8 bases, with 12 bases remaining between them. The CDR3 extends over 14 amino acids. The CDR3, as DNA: TGTGCCAGCAGCGTAGGCAATAGCCTGGATGAGCAGTTCTTC. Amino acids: CASSVGNSLDEQFF.

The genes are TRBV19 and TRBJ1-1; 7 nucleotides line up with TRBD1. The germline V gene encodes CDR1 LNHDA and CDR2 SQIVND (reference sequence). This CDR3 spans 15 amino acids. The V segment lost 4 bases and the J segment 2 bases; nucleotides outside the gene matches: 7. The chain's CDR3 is CASSTHRQGNTEAFF. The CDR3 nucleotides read TGTGCCAGTAGTACCCACCGACAGGGTAACACTGAAGCTTTCTTT.

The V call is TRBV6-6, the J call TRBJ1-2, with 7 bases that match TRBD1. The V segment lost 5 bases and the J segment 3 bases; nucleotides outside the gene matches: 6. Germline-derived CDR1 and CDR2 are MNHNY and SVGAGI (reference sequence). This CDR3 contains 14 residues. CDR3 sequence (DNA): TGTGCCAGCAGTCCCTTGGGACAGTACTATGGCTACACCTTC. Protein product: CASSPLGQYYGYTF.

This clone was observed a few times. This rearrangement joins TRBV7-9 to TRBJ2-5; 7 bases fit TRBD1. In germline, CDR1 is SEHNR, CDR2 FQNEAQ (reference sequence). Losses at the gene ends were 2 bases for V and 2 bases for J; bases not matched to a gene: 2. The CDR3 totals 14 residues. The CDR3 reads CASSLRDRQETQYF. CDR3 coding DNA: TGTGCCAGCAGCTTAAGGGACAGACAAGAGACCCAGTACTTC.

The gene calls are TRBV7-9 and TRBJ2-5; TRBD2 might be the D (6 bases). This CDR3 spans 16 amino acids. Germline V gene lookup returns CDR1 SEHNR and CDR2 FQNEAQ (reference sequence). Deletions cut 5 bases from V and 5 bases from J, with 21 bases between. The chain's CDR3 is CASSQTGTSGGETQYF. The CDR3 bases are TGTGCCAGCAGCCAGACCGGGACTTCGGGTGGGGAGACCCAGTACTTC.

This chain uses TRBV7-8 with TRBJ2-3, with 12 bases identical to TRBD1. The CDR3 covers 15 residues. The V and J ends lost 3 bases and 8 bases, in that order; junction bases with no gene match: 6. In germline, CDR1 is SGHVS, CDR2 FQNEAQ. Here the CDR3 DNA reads TGTGCCAGCAGCTTCGGGACAGGGGGCCGGGGTACGCAGTATTTT. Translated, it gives CASSFGTGGRGTQYF.

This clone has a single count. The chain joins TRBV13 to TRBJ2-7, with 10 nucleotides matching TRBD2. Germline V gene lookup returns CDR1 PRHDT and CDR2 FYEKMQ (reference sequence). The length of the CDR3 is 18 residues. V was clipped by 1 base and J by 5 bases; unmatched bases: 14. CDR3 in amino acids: CASSLVSRLAGEGNEQYF. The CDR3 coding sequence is TGTGCCAGCAGCTTAGTCTCGCGGCTAGCGGGAGAGGGGAACGAGCAGTACTTC. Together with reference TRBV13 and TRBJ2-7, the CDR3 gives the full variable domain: AAGVIQSPRHLIKEKRETATLKCYPIPRHDTVYWYQQGPGQDPQFLISFYEKMQSDKGSIPDRFSAQQFSDYHSELNMSSLELGDSALYFCASSLVSRLAGEGNEQYFGPGTRLTVT.

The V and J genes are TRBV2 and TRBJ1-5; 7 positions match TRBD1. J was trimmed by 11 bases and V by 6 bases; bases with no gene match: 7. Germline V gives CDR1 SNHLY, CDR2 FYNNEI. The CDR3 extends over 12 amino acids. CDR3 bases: TGTGCCAGCAGAGAGGACAGGTGTGCCCAGCATTTT. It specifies CASREDRCAQHF.

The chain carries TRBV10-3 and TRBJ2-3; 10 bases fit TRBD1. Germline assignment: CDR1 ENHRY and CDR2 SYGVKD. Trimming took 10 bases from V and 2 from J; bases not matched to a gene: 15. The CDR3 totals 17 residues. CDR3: CATAIGTGATYTDTQYF. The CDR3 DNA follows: TGTGCCACAGCTATCGGGACAGGGGCAACTTACACAGATACGCAGTATTTT.

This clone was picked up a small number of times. The CDR3: CASSAISNQPQHF. The CDR3 nucleotides read TGTGCCAGCAGTGCTATTAGCAATCAGCCCCAGCATTTT. The chain uses TRBV25-1 and TRBJ1-5; D not resolved. Per the germline V gene, CDR1 is MGHDK and CDR2 is SYGVNS. The V end was cut by 4 bases, the J end by 0 bases, with 4 bases between. The CDR3 spans 13 residues. Based on the CDR3 plus reference TRBV25-1 and TRBJ1-5, the full variable domain is EADIYQTPRYLVIGTGKKITLECSQTMGHDKMYWYQQDPGMELHLIHYSYGVNSTEKGDLSSESTVSRIRTEHFPLTLESARPSHTSQYLCASSAISNQPQHFGDGTRLSIL.